One and the same sample provided the 32 T cell receptor beta chains below, sequenced in a study of PD-L1 blockade in urothelial cancer. Time point meaning: peripheral blood 6 weeks after treatment start. TCRdb keeps only in-frame clones here, not all; method: immunoSEQ multiplex PCR. The sample lists 25,000 to 35,000 clones, roughly 84% seen once, with under 3% in the top ten. The sequences come from PBMCs, collected around atezolizumab (anti-PD-L1) treatment. These receptors originate from a man between 70 and 80 years old with urothelial cancer.

The V gene is TRBV28, the J gene TRBJ2-3; 11 nucleotides agree with TRBD2. The CDR3 extends over 17 amino acids. Germline lookup yields CDR1 MDHEN and CDR2 SYDVKM. The J segment lost 2 bases and the V segment lost 6 bases, leaving 10 bases of the junction unmatched. The CDR3 nucleotides read TGTGCCAGCAGACCGGCGACTAGCGGGATAGACACAGATACGCAGTATTTT. Translated, it gives CASRPATSGIDTDTQYF.

The gene calls are TRBV5-8 and TRBJ2-7; 9 bases fit TRBD2. The CDR3 extends over 15 amino acids. The V gene end was trimmed by 0 bases and the J gene end by 5 bases; junction bases not matched to a gene: 6. Germline CDR1 reads SGHTS; CDR2 reads YDEGEE. The DNA for the CDR3 is TGTGCCAGCAGCTTGGTTAGCGGGAGTAACCACGAGCAGTACTTC. Protein sequence: CASSLVSGSNHEQYF.

In this sample, this clone turned up a few times. This rearrangement joins TRBV2 to TRBJ1-2, with TRBD1 as a possible D gene (6 bases). The germline V gene encodes CDR1 SNHLY and CDR2 FYNNEI. Trimming took off 5 bases at V and 4 bases at J, with 14 bases between the two ends. The CDR3 extends over 14 amino acids. The CDR3 bases are TGTGCCAGCAGTCCCAGGGGCGGCCTCTATGGCTACACCTTC. Translated: CASSPRGGLYGYTF.

In this sample, this clone turned up a few times. This rearrangement joins TRBV11-2 to TRBJ2-1; D gene ambiguous. Germline V lookup: CDR1 SGHAT, CDR2 FQNNGV. This CDR3 spans 12 amino acids. V lost 1 base to trimming and J lost 10 bases, with 8 bases between them. The CDR3 spells CASSLVAREQFF. The CDR3 nucleotides are TGTGCCAGCAGCTTAGTCGCCCGGGAGCAGTTCTTC.

The chain uses TRBV4-3 and TRBJ2-4, with D unresolved. The CDR3 runs 15 residues. Germline V gives CDR1 LGHNA, CDR2 YSLEER. Trimming stripped 1 base from V and 4 bases from J, with 11 bases between. The CDR3 here is CASSQARTLKNIQYF. In DNA, the CDR3 is TGCGCCAGCAGCCAAGCCAGAACCCTTAAAAACATTCAGTACTTC.

The gene calls are TRBV28 and TRBJ1-2; 7 bases match TRBD1. Germline V lookup: CDR1 MDHEN, CDR2 SYDVKM. With V trimmed by 6 bases and J by 8 bases, 9 bases remained unmatched. The length of the CDR3 is 13 residues. CDR3 amino acids: CASSKNTGVGYTF. The CDR3 DNA is TGTGCCAGCAGCAAAAACACAGGGGTCGGCTACACCTTC.

The J gene is TRBJ1-2, the V gene TRBV5-4, with 7 bases aligning to TRBD1. CDR1 SGHNT and CDR2 YYREEE come from the germline V gene (reference sequence). This CDR3 has 15 amino acids. The V gene end was trimmed by 3 bases and the J gene end by 3 bases; junction bases not matched to a gene: 8. The CDR3, as DNA: TGTGCCAGCAGCTCCGCAGGGGGTTTTTACTATGGCTACACCTTC. Translation gives CASSSAGGFYYGYTF.

The J gene is TRBJ2-1, the V gene TRBV28; TRBD2 aligns across 8 bases. The CDR3 totals 16 residues. Germline loops: CDR1 MDHEN, CDR2 SYDVKM. V lost 4 bases, J lost 3 bases, and 8 bases stayed unmatched. The CDR3, as DNA: TGTGCCAGCAGTTCCGGACTAGCCCGCGACTACAATGAGCAGTTCTTC. Translating it yields CASSSGLARDYNEQFF.

This rearrangement joins TRBV7-3 to TRBJ2-1; TRBD1 might be the D (6 bases). Trimming removed 2 bases from V and 3 bases from J, with 8 bases in between. Germline V CDR1 and CDR2: SGHTA, FQGTGA. The CDR3 is made up of 14 amino acids. The CDR3 is CASSLLQGYNEQFF. The DNA for the CDR3 is TGTGCCAGCAGCTTACTACAGGGCTACAATGAGCAGTTCTTC.

This clone has just a few counts. The chain couples TRBV5-5 to TRBJ2-7; 9 nucleotides line up with TRBD1. V lost 4 bases to trimming and J lost 6 bases; unmatched junction nucleotides: 8. The CDR3 sequence is 14 residues long. Germline V CDR1 and CDR2: SGHKS, YYEKEE (reference sequence). The CDR3 region has the DNA TGTGCCAGCAGCGCCCGAGGGACAGGGCGCGAGCAGTACTTC. It specifies CASSARGTGREQYF.

The rearrangement joins TRBV6-1 to TRBJ1-5, with TRBD1 identical over 9 bases. The CDR3 is 15 residues long. Trimming cost V 1 base and J 7 bases; bases outside gene matches: 5. Germline CDR1 is MNHNS and CDR2 is SASEGT. The CDR3 nucleotides read TGTGCCAGCAGTGAAGGTACAGGGGGCAGGCAGCCCCAGCATTTT. Translating it yields CASSEGTGGRQPQHF.

The chain has TRBV28 and TRBJ2-6, with D uncertain. The V and J ends lost 6 bases and 0 bases respectively, with 9 bases between them. The length of the CDR3 is 15 residues. Germline V gives CDR1 MDHEN, CDR2 SYDVKM. The CDR3, as DNA: TGTGCCAGCAGCCCTAGTTACTCTGGGGCCAACGTCCTGACTTTC. It is translated as CASSPSYSGANVLTF. The whole variable domain, remainder taken from reference TRBV28 and TRBJ2-6, is DVKVTQSSRYLVKRTGEKVFLECVQDMDHENMFWYRQDPGLGLRLIYFSYDVKMKEKGDIPEGYSVSREKKERFSLILESASTNQTSMYLCASSPSYSGANVLTFGAGSRLTVL.

As regards this clone: Germline is not matched at one junction end, which may reflect a read error. The J gene is TRBJ1-2, the V gene TRBV18; D is possibly TRBD1 (5 bases). From germline, CDR1 is KGHSH and CDR2 LQKENI. This CDR3 comprises 13 residues. As DNA, the CDR3 is TGTGCCAGCGCAGGACAAACTAAGTATGGCTACACCTTC. Its translation: CASAGQTKYGYTF.

The chain has TRBV9 and TRBJ2-1, with D tentatively TRBD2 (7 bases). Germline CDR1 and CDR2: SGDLS and YYNGEE. The length of the CDR3 is 14 residues. Trimming stripped 2 bases from V and 6 bases from J, with 12 bases between. The CDR3 DNA reads as TGTGCCAGCAGCGTCGAGGGGGGGGTCAATGAGCAGTTCTTC. Its translation is CASSVEGGVNEQFF.

The chain uses TRBV5-5 and TRBJ2-5; TRBD2 agrees at 9 bases. Per the germline V gene, CDR1 is SGHKS and CDR2 is YYEKEE (reference sequence). This CDR3 is built from 14 residues. V trimming: 6 bases; J trimming: 4 bases; junction bases outside the gene matches: 7. The CDR3: CASTGTSNGETQYF. CDR3 bases: TGTGCCAGCACCGGGACTAGCAATGGAGAGACCCAGTACTTC.

V and J are TRBV15 and TRBJ2-3, with D maybe TRBD2 (6 bases). This CDR3 has 16 amino acids. Trimming removed 0 bases at V and 1 base at J, with 11 bases between. Looked up from germline, CDR1 is LNHNV and CDR2 is YYDKDF (reference sequence). The CDR3 coding sequence is TGTGCCACCAGCAGAGATCGGGGGATCGGCACAGATACGCAGTATTTT. Translation: CATSRDRGIGTDTQYF.

V and J are TRBV18 and TRBJ2-7; 8 nucleotides match TRBD1. The V gene's germline CDR1 is KGHSH and CDR2 LQKENI. This CDR3 is built from 15 residues. The V gene end was trimmed by 5 bases and the J gene end by 0 bases; junction bases not matched to a gene: 6. CDR3 protein: CASSRQGTGSYEQYF. CDR3 bases: TGTGCCAGCTCAAGACAGGGGACTGGCTCCTACGAGCAGTACTTC.

The chain links TRBV6-6 to TRBJ2-1; 8 nucleotides agree with TRBD1. Germline lookup yields CDR1 MNHNY and CDR2 SVGAGI (reference sequence). This CDR3 has 14 residues. V lost 2 bases and J lost 6; bases outside the gene matches: 3. The CDR3 bases are TGTGCCAGCAGTTACCGTGACAGGGGCAATGAGCAGTTCTTC. Translation: CASSYRDRGNEQFF.

The chain is built from TRBV9 and TRBJ2-3, with D possibly being TRBD1 (6 bases). Trimming pared 0 bases from V and 3 bases from J, leaving 14 bases between. The CDR3 is made up of 16 amino acids. In germline, CDR1 is SGDLS, CDR2 YYNGEE. The CDR3 sequence: CASSVVGTTGTDTQYF. Written as DNA, the CDR3 is TGTGCCAGCAGCGTAGTGGGGACAACGGGGACAGATACGCAGTATTTT.

The J gene is TRBJ2-1, the V gene TRBV13, with TRBD2 identical over 7 bases. Unmatched junction bases numbered 10, after V lost 8 bases and J lost 9 bases. CDR3 length: 13 amino acids. Germline CDR1 PRHDT, CDR2 FYEKMQ (reference sequence). This CDR3 reads CASRGGGRSEQFF. CDR3 DNA sequence: TGTGCCAGCCGTGGCGGGGGTCGTAGTGAGCAGTTCTTC. The full variable domain, with the rest looked up from reference TRBV13 and TRBJ2-1, is AAGVIQSPRHLIKEKRETATLKCYPIPRHDTVYWYQQGPGQDPQFLISFYEKMQSDKGSIPDRFSAQQFSDYHSELNMSSLELGDSALYFCASRGGGRSEQFFGPGTRLTVL.

This clone was recorded once. V usage is TRBV5-1 and J usage is TRBJ2-3, with 12 bases lining up with TRBD2. The germline CDR1 and CDR2 sequences are SGHRS and YFSETQ. V dropped 3 bases and J dropped 1; count of bases not matched to a gene: 18. The CDR3 extends over 21 amino acids. The CDR3 is CASSSLLTSGRGSFGTDTQYF. The CDR3 coding sequence is TGCGCCAGCAGCTCCCTCTTGACTAGCGGGAGAGGGAGTTTTGGCACAGATACGCAGTATTTT. The whole variable domain, filled in from reference TRBV5-1 and TRBJ2-3, reads KAGVTQTPRYLIKTRGQQVTLSCSPISGHRSVSWYQQTPGQGLQFLFEYFSETQRNKGNFPGRFSGRQFSNSRSEMNVSTLELGDSALYLCASSSLLTSGRGSFGTDTQYFGPGTRLTVL.

V usage is TRBV7-2 and J usage is TRBJ2-4; 7 bases are a match to TRBD1. Unmatched junction bases numbered 3, after V lost 1 base and J lost 9 bases. The V gene's germline CDR1 is SGHTA and CDR2 FQGNSA. The CDR3 contains 13 residues. CDR3 in amino acids: CASSLEAGGIQYF. Written as DNA, the CDR3 is TGTGCCAGCAGCTTAGAAGCAGGGGGCATTCAGTACTTC.

V gene TRBV19 combines with J gene TRBJ1-2; a possible D gene is TRBD1 (6 bases). The V end lost 7 bases, the J end lost 7 bases, and 19 bases lay between the germline ends. CDR3 length equals 14 residues. The germline V gene encodes CDR1 LNHDA and CDR2 SQIVND (reference sequence). The chain's CDR3 is CASTPTGGGGGYTF. In DNA, the CDR3 is TGTGCCAGTACCCCGACGGGAGGGGGTGGTGGCTACACCTTC. Full variable domain (remainder filled in from reference TRBV19 and TRBJ1-2): DGGITQSPKYLFRKEGQNVTLSCEQNLNHDAMYWYRQDPGQGLRLIYYSQIVNDFQKGDIAEGYSVSREKKESFPLTVTSAQKNPTAFYLCASTPTGGGGGYTFGSGTRLTVV.

The chain combines TRBV5-1 with TRBJ2-3; the match to TRBD1 covers 7 bases. The V and J ends lost 4 bases and 4 bases, in that order; junction bases with no gene match: 6. From germline, CDR1 is SGHRS and CDR2 YFSETQ. The length of the CDR3 is 14 residues. CDR3 protein: CASSPQTGPDTQYF. The CDR3 nucleotides are TGCGCCAGCAGCCCACAGACAGGGCCAGATACGCAGTATTTT.

This clone was found a few times. The V and J genes are TRBV5-1 and TRBJ2-6; D possibly corresponds to TRBD1 (6 bases). The germline gives CDR1 SGHRS, CDR2 YFSETQ. This CDR3 contains 18 residues. V was cut by 4 bases and J by 2 bases, with 19 bases left in between. CDR3 DNA: TGCGCCAGCAGCCCAAGGGGGACCACCTCCCCTGGGGCCAACGTCCTGACTTTC. Its translation is CASSPRGTTSPGANVLTF.

J is TRBJ2-3 and V is TRBV5-6; the match to TRBD2 covers 9 bases. The CDR3 is 14 residues long. Germline CDR1 SGHDT, CDR2 YYEEEE. Germline trimming cut 4 bases from V and 4 bases from J; bases unmatched to any gene: 4. DNA of the CDR3: TGTGCCAGCAGCCTAGCGGGGAGGGCAGATACGCAGTATTTT. Its protein product is CASSLAGRADTQYF.

The chain employs TRBV7-8 and TRBJ1-2, with D hard to call. Trimming pared 2 bases from V and 8 bases from J, leaving 12 bases between. The CDR3 loop spans 13 amino acids. CDR1 SGHVS and CDR2 FQNEAQ come from the germline V gene. In DNA, the CDR3 is TGTGCCAGCAGCTTATCGACCCAGGCAGGCTACACCTTC. Translation gives CASSLSTQAGYTF. Supplemented by reference TRBV7-8 and TRBJ1-2, the full variable domain reads GAGVSQSPRYKVAKRGQDVALRCDPISGHVSLFWYQQALGQGPEFLTYFQNEAQLDKSGLPSDRFFAERPEGSVSTLKIQRTQQEDSAVYLCASSLSTQAGYTFGSGTRLTVV.

This chain uses TRBV19 with TRBJ2-2; 8 bases line up with TRBD1. The CDR3 spans 16 residues. Per germline, CDR1 LNHDA and CDR2 SQIVND (reference sequence). V gave up 5 bases and J gave up 6 bases; unmatched junction bases: 11. For the CDR3, the DNA is TGTGCCAGTAGTGCCCCCGGGACAGGACGTCCCGGGGAGCTGTTTTTT. Protein sequence: CASSAPGTGRPGELFF.

This rearrangement joins TRBV5-4 to TRBJ2-1; 11 bases map to TRBD1. The CDR3 sequence is 14 residues long. Germline-derived CDR1 and CDR2 are SGHNT and YYREEE (reference sequence). The J segment lost 8 bases and the V segment lost 4 bases, leaving 5 bases of the junction unmatched. CDR3 coding DNA: TGTGCCAGCAGCCCGGGACAGGGGGAGTATGAGCAGTTCTTC. The encoded protein is CASSPGQGEYEQFF.

The chain is built from TRBV19 and TRBJ2-5; maybe TRBD1 (6 bases). V lost 5 bases to trimming and J lost 4 bases, with 17 bases between them. The CDR3 runs 15 residues. The germline gives CDR1 LNHDA, CDR2 SQIVND (reference sequence). Here the CDR3 DNA reads TGTGCCAGTAGTGCTGCAGGGGCTAGTAGAGAGACCCAGTACTTC. This encodes CASSAAGASRETQYF. Full variable domain (missing parts from reference TRBV19 and TRBJ2-5): DGGITQSPKYLFRKEGQNVTLSCEQNLNHDAMYWYRQDPGQGLRLIYYSQIVNDFQKGDIAEGYSVSREKKESFPLTVTSAQKNPTAFYLCASSAAGASRETQYFGPGTRLLVL.

The chain combines TRBV6-6 with TRBJ2-2; D is possibly TRBD2 (5 bases). CDR1 and CDR2 from the germline V gene are MNHNY and SVGAGI (reference sequence). V lost 8 bases, J lost 6 bases, and 10 bases lay in between. This CDR3 has 12 residues. The CDR3 sequence: CASSGWAGELFF. The CDR3, as DNA: TGTGCCAGCTCGGGGTGGGCCGGGGAGCTGTTTTTT.

The V gene is TRBV9, the J gene TRBJ1-2; D is perhaps TRBD1 (5 bases). The CDR3 sequence is 13 residues long. The ends were cut back, 3 bases at V and 7 bases at J, with 13 bases in the middle. Germline V gene data show CDR1 as SGDLS and CDR2 as YYNGEE. Here the CDR3 DNA reads TGTGCCAGCAGCGCGGCAGGGTTGGCTGGCTACACCTTC. As protein: CASSAAGLAGYTF.